These T cell receptor beta chains were read from a single sample in a study of blood T cell repertoires in COVID-19. Here immunoSEQ multiplex PCR was the method, and the copy in TCRdb shows in-frame clones only, minus some. There are over 150,000 clones in the sample; roughly 86% occur only once, and 7% lies in the top ten. The sequencing sample was made of peripheral blood. Receptors were obtained from a man aged 45 to 65 with active or convalescent COVID-19. CDR3s include the opening cysteine and the closing phenylalanine or tryptophan. The order of the fields is V gene, J gene, CDR3 protein.

>TRBV19|TRBJ1-5
CASSIEWGRQGEGNQPQHF
>TRBV10-3|TRBJ2-7
CAPFIPSGSPSNSEQYF
>TRBV5-4|TRBJ2-3
CASSRIAGASTDTQYF
>TRBV5-6|TRBJ1-5
CASSLDRGLQPQHF
>TRBV15|TRBJ1-1
CATRAPQGEVSEAFF
>TRBV2|TRBJ2-7
CASRATGGRNYEQYF
>TRBV4-1|TRBJ1-4
CASSHLYRDRRGGEKLFF
>TRBV5-1|TRBJ2-3
CASSLLLAGGSDTQYF
>TRBV2|TRBJ2-1
CASSEKVVASGRNEQFF
>TRBV7-3|TRBJ1-2
CASSPGQGYGYTF
>TRBV27|TRBJ1-2
CASNGGGGYTF
>TRBV24-1|TRBJ1-5
CATSAGSNQPQHF